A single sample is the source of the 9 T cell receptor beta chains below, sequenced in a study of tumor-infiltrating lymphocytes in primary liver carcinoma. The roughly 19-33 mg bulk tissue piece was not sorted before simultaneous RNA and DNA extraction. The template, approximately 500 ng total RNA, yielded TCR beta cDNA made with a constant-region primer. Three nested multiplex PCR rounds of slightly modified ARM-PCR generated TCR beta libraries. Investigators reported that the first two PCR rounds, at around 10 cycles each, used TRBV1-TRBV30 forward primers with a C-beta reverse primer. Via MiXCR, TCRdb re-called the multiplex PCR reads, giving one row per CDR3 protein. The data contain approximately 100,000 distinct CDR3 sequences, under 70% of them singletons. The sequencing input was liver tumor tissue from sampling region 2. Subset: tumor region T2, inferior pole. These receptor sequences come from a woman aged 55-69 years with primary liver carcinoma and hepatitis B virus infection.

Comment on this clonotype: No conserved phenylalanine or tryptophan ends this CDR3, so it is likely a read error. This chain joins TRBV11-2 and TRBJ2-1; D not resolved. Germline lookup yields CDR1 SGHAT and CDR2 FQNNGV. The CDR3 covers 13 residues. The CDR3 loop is CTSSRPVHNEQFL. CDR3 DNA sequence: TGTACCAGCAGCCGGCCAGTTCATAATGAGCAGTTCCTC.

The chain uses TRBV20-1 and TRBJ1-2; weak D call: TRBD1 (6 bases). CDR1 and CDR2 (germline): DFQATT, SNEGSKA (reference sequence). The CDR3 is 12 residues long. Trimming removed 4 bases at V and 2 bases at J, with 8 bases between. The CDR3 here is CSAKTGNYGYTF. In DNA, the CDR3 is TGCAGTGCTAAAACAGGGAACTATGGCTACACCTTC.

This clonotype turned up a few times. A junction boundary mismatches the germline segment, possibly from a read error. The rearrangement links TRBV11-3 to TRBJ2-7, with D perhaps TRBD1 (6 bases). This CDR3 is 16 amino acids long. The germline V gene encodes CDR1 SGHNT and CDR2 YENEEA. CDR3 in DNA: TGTGCCAGCAGCGCCCGTGGGACACTACCTTCCTACGAGCAGGACTTC. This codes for CASSARGTLPSYEQDF.

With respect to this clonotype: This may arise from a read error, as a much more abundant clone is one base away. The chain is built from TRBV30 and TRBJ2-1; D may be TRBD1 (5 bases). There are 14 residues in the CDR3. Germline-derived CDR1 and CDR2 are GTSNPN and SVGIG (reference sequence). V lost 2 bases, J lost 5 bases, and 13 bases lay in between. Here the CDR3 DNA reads TGTGCCTGGAGTCAGGGTAGCAGGCACAATGAGCAGTTCTTC. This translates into CAWSQGSRHNEQFF. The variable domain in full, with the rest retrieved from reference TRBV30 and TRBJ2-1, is SQTIHQWPATLVQPVGSPLSLECTVEGTSNPNLYWYRQAAGRGLQLLFYSVGIGQISSEVPQNLSASRPQDRQFILSSKKLLLSDSGFYLCAWSQGSRHNEQFFGPGTRLTVL.

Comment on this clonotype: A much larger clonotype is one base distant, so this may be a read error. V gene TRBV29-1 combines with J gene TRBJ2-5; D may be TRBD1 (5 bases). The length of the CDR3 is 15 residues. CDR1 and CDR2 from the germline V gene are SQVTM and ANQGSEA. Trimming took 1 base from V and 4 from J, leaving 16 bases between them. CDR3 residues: CSVEGKATERETQYF. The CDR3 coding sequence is TGCAGCGTTGAAGGCAAAGCGACAGAGCGAGAGACCCAGTACTTC.

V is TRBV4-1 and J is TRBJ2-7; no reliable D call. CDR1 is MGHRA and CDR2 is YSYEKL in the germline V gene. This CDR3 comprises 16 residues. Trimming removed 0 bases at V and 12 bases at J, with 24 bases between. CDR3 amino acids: CASSQDTETRLYGRYF. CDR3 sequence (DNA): TGCGCCAGCAGCCAAGATACGGAGACAAGACTTTACGGGCGGTACTTC.

The CDR3 is CASNIKGNSNQPQHF. CDR3 sequence (DNA): TGTGCCAGCAACATAAAGGGCAATAGCAATCAGCCCCAGCATTTT. The V call is TRBV21-1, the J call TRBJ1-5. TRBV21-1 counts as a pseudogene. The CDR3 contains 15 residues.

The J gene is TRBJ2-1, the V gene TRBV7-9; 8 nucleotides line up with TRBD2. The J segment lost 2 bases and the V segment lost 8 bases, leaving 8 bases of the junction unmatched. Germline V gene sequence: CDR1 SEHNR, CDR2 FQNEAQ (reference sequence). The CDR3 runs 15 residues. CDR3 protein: CASESGGVPYNEQFF. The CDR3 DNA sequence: TGTGCCAGCGAATCGGGAGGGGTCCCCTACAATGAGCAGTTCTTC.

The CDR3 DNA reads TGTGCCAGCAGTTTCGGGACGGAATATGGCTGGACCTTC. It codes for CASSFGTEYGWTF. The chain uses TRBV11-2 and TRBJ1-2; D possibly corresponds to TRBD1 (5 bases). Germline lookup yields CDR1 SGHAT and CDR2 FQNNGV. The CDR3 is made up of 13 amino acids. Trimming shortened V by 6 bases and J by 14 bases, and 22 bases separated the two germline ends.